This T cell receptor beta chain originates from a study of T cell clusters in autoimmune cytopenias. Points from the study as a whole: Compared with active autoimmune hepatitis patients, healthy donors showed almost three-fold more exclusive TRB clusters. TRB repertoire shifts in secondary cytopenia and chronic lymphocytic leukemia mostly reflected lymphoma, not autoimmunity. The T cell clusters were defined only in silico, without experimental functional validation.

In regard to this clonotype: Antigen specificity is unknown.

Looked up from germline, CDR1 is SGHTA and CDR2 is FQGNSA. CDR3 length: 18 residues. TRB was amplified from roughly 250 ng of peripheral blood genomic DNA per sample. One tube held mixed TRB-A and TRB-B primer pools for touch-down PCR. TCRdb re-called the multiplex PCR reads; every CDR3 protein appears as one record, without DNA. The sample totals about 3,300 distinct CDR3 sequences. The source is a human donor with an autoimmune cytopenia or autoimmune hepatitis (not recorded which). The sequencing input was peripheral blood. The chain links TRBV7-2 to TRBJ2-1; TCRdb's D call of TRBD2 is untestable without DNA. The CDR3 protein is CASSLLTSGRAGYNEQFF.